The subject of this entry is one TCR beta chain. No antigen is known for it. This sample stems from a study of a mutant IDH1 vaccine in newly diagnosed glioma. At the level of the study: Radiotherapy alone preceded vaccination by 4-6 weeks; alternatively, vaccination started with temozolomide cycles. The sex distribution of treated patients was roughly 62% male and 37.5% female, with a mean age of 40.4 years. Overall study results and limits: Variations in leading peripheral T cell clonotypes appeared to have no connection with pseudoprogression.

Germline V lookup: CDR1 MNHNS, CDR2 SASEGT. This CDR3 has 15 amino acids. Trimming took 2 bases from V and 1 from J, leaving 12 bases between them. Profiled with immunoSEQ multiplex PCR; TCRdb holds only in-frame clones, not every one. Here the sample spans around 54,000 clones, 85% to 90% being singletons. Time point here: week 23, last vaccination. The content of each vaccine dose was 300 ug of mutant IDH1 20-mer peptide, and topical imiquimod accompanied it. Astrocytomas that were new, WHO grade 3 or 4, IDH1-mutant and ATRX-lost were present in the donors. The source is a man aged 40-50 years with glioma. This rearrangement joins TRBV6-1 to TRBJ2-7; D is unclear. Sequencing was performed on PBMCs, taken from a glioma patient whose treatment included an IDH1 peptide vaccine. As DNA, the CDR3 is TGTGCCAGCAGTGAATCCGTTGGCAGTTCCTACGAGCAGTACTTC. It specifies CASSESVGSSYEQYF.